This T cell receptor beta chain was sequenced during a study of blood T cell repertoires in COVID-19. In germline, CDR1 is WSHSY, CDR2 SAAADI. The CDR3 totals 14 residues. Trimming pared 7 bases from V and 0 bases from J, leaving 11 bases between. Clones were read by immunoSEQ multiplex PCR, and TCRdb kept only the in-frame ones, dropping some. This table holds 350,000 to 400,000 clones, approximately 90% found once. Sequencing was performed on PBMCs or T cells enriched from blood (not recorded which). The chain recombines TRBV10-2 with TRBJ2-3; D ambiguous. This clonotype originated in a woman aged 18-29 years who had recovered from COVID-19. The CDR3 DNA reads TGCGCCAGCACCTCCACATCTAGCACAGATACGCAGTATTTT. It translates to CASTSTSSTDTQYF.